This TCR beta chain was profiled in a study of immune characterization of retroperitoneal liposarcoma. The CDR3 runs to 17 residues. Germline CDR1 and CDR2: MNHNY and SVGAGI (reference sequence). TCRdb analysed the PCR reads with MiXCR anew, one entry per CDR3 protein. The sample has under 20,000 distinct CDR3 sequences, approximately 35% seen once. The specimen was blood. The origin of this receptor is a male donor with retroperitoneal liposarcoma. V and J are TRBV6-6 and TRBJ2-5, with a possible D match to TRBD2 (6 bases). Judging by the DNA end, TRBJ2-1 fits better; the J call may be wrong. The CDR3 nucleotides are TGTGCCAGCAGTTCCCGCCGGAAGCTAGCGCGGTACAATGAGCAGTTCTTC. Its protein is CASSSRRKLARYNEQFF.